The 6 T cell receptor beta chains below all came from one sample that was sequenced in a study of CD8+CD57+ T cells in acquired aplastic anemia. The template for TCR beta VDJ and CDR3 sequence profiling was genomic DNA. TCRdb used MiXCR to reprocess the reads, holding one entry per CDR3 protein. This table holds about 80,000 distinct CDR3 sequences, around 44% found once. Sample: sorted CD4+, CD8+, or CD8+CD57+ T cells (not recorded which) from PBMCs. The source is a human donor in good health, serving as a control.

This clonotype has a handful of counts. The rearrangement links TRBV5-3 to TRBJ1-1; possible D gene TRBD1, 6 bases. TRBV5-3 is flagged as an ORF with uncertain function. This CDR3 spans 14 amino acids. V dropped 8 bases and J dropped 4 bases, with 18 bases sitting between them. The CDR3 sequence is CASSRGQRSTEAFF. In DNA, the CDR3 is TGTGCCAGCAGCAGAGGACAGCGCAGCACTGAAGCTTTCTTT.

This clonotype was detected ten times or more. The CDR3, as DNA: TGTGCCAGCGCTGCAGGGGCTGAAGCTTTCTTT. It is translated as CASAAGAEAFF. The chain uses TRBV19 and TRBJ1-1; D might be TRBD1 (6 bases). The CDR3 is made up of 11 amino acids. V was trimmed by 9 bases and J by 6 bases, leaving 11 bases between them. Germline V gene data show CDR1 as LNHDA and CDR2 as SQIVND (reference sequence).

This clonotype came up a few times. The CDR3 DNA is TGTGCCAGCAGCGTAGCTGCAGGGAACACCGGGGAGCTGTTTTTT. Amino acids: CASSVAAGNTGELFF. The chain employs TRBV9 and TRBJ2-2; no clear D. V was trimmed by 0 bases and J by 1 base, leaving 7 bases between them. The CDR3 extends over 15 amino acids. Germline CDR1 SGDLS, CDR2 YYNGEE.

Worth noting for this clonotype: A much larger clone lies a single base off, so this may be a read error. The chain employs TRBV12-3 or TRBV12-4 and TRBJ1-3; 7 bases agree with TRBD1. The CDR3 runs to 12 residues. CDR3 loop: CARRTGGDTIYF. The DNA of the CDR3 is TGTGCCCGCAGGACAGGTGGGGACACCATATATTTT.

Points on this clonotype: A much larger clone differs by one base, so this may be a read error. The V gene is TRBV11-1, the J gene TRBJ2-7; perhaps TRBD2 as D (7 bases). V lost 6 bases to trimming and J lost 5 bases, with 23 bases between them. The CDR3 spans 16 residues. The V gene's germline CDR1 is SGHAT and CDR2 FQDESV (reference sequence). In nucleotides, the CDR3 is TGTGCCAGCAGGTTCCCTTCGGGGGGCGTGTTGGACGAGCAGTACTTC. It translates to CASRFPSGGVLDEQYF.

This clonotype was seen once. The chain joins TRBV2 to TRBJ2-1; no clear D gene. This CDR3 spans 14 amino acids. Germline V gene sequence: CDR1 SNHLY, CDR2 FYNNEI. The V end lost 9 bases, the J end lost 0 bases, and 12 bases lay between the germline ends. In nucleotides, the CDR3 is TGTGCCAGTACAAGGGCCTCCTCCTACAATGAGCAGTTCTTC. Translation gives CASTRASSYNEQFF.